This TCR beta chain was obtained from a study of control samples from healthy donors and cancer patients. Libraries were prepared by immunoSEQ multiplex PCR; TCRdb keeps only in-frame clonotypes and omits some of them. Counted here are around 200,000 clones, around 92% occurring once; the ten biggest clones make up less than 1.6%. The CDR3 totals 14 residues. The ends lost 4 bases at V and 4 bases at J; junction bases unmatched: 2. Looked up from germline, CDR1 is ENHRY and CDR2 is SYGVKD. In its sample, this clone was seen once. Sequences were obtained from blood. This receptor was obtained from a woman in her 30s in good health. The chain links TRBV10-3 to TRBJ1-1, with 11 bases matching TRBD1. Written as DNA, the CDR3 is TGTGCCATCAGTGGGGACAGGGGGATCACTGAAGCTTTCTTT. It codes for CAISGDRGITEAFF.